This T cell receptor (beta chain) was captured by sequencing in a study of vaccination and CD4 T cells after COVID-19. In the study overall: Either the Pfizer-BioNTech BNT162b2 or Moderna mRNA-1273 vaccine was given as two doses. Stimuli were overlapping spike peptide pools of SARS-CoV-2 and three common cold coronaviruses (HCoV-NL63, HCoV-OC43, HCoV-229E). Cultures acting as controls obtained a CEFX pool, an HIV-1 Nef pool, or no peptide.

CDR3 length: 12 amino acids. CDR1 GTSNPN and CDR2 SVGIG come from the germline V gene (reference sequence). Trimming removed 0 bases from V and 8 bases from J, with 10 bases in between. Regarding treatment: approximately nine-day PBMC culture with coronavirus spike peptide pools or control peptides (ViraFEST assay). This clonotype appeared a few times. No antigen is known for it. Cultured CD4+ T-cell DNA underwent Oncomine TCR Beta short-read sequencing. TCRdb passed the PCR reads through MiXCR, listing each CDR3 protein once. The sample has some 26,000 distinct CDR3 sequences; less than 60% are singletons.

Sequencing used CD4+ T cells from blood, cultured in vitro, obtained before SARS-CoV-2 vaccination. The chain employs TRBV30 and TRBJ1-2; D gene uncertain. The TCR comes from a human donor who received a COVID-19 vaccine. The CDR3 coding sequence is TGTGCCTGGAGTGTACACTACGAGGGCTACACCTTC. Translated: CAWSVHYEGYTF.